Presented here are 21 T cell receptor beta chains from one specimen sequenced in a study of response to subunit inactivated influenza vaccine. TCRdb re-derived calls from the RT-PCR reads in MiXCR, one entry per CDR3 protein. Seen here are 550,000 to 800,000 distinct CDR3 sequences, more than 11% observed once, and the top ten hold less than 7%. The material sequenced was PBMCs from blood, taken 14 to 15 days before vaccination. The receptors stem from a man aged 50 to 59 who received an inactivated influenza vaccine.

This clonotype was recorded at least ten times. The rearrangement links TRBV7-9 to TRBJ1-1; D perhaps matches TRBD1 (5 bases). This CDR3 spans 14 amino acids. The V gene lost 1 base and the J gene lost 4 bases, with 10 bases spanning the gap. Germline V gene sequence: CDR1 SEHNR, CDR2 FQNEAQ (reference sequence). CDR3 amino acids: CASSLGGQGTEAFF. For the CDR3, the DNA is TGTGCCAGCAGCTTAGGAGGGCAGGGCACTGAAGCTTTCTTT.

The chain's CDR3 is CASSPPSGRALENTGELFF. CDR3 DNA: TGTGCCAGTAGTCCCCCTAGCGGGAGGGCCCTGGAGAACACCGGGGAGCTGTTTTTT. V usage is TRBV19 and J usage is TRBJ2-2; TRBD2 matches 12 bases. This CDR3 is built from 19 residues. With V trimmed by 5 bases and J by 1 base, 11 bases remained unmatched. CDR1 is LNHDA and CDR2 is SQIVND in the germline V gene (reference sequence). Filled out from reference TRBV19 and TRBJ2-2, the complete variable domain reads DGGITQSPKYLFRKEGQNVTLSCEQNLNHDAMYWYRQDPGQGLRLIYYSQIVNDFQKGDIAEGYSVSREKKESFPLTVTSAQKNPTAFYLCASSPPSGRALENTGELFFGEGSRLTVL.

This clonotype was seen a handful of times. The rearrangement joins TRBV2 to TRBJ2-1; 12 bases map to TRBD2. Germline CDR1 reads SNHLY; CDR2 reads FYNNEI. This CDR3 has 16 residues. The ends lost 5 bases at V and 3 bases at J; junction bases unmatched: 5. CDR3 nucleotides: TGTGCCAGCAGTCCAACTAGCGGGGGGTACTACAATGAGCAGTTCTTC. Protein product: CASSPTSGGYYNEQFF.

This clonotype appeared a few times. The chain couples TRBV27 to TRBJ1-6, with TRBD1 identical over 7 bases. This CDR3 region has 15 residues. V was pared by 0 bases and J by 13 bases, with 9 bases of the junction left unmatched. CDR1 and CDR2 (germline): MNHEY, SMNVEV (reference sequence). Written as DNA, the CDR3 is TGTGCCAGCAGTTTATCGGGAGAGGGGGCAGTGCCCCTCCACTTT. Its protein is CASSLSGEGAVPLHF.

This clonotype was counted only a few times. This chain connects TRBV12-3 or TRBV12-4 to TRBJ2-7; TRBD2 agrees at 10 bases. V lost 9 bases to trimming and J lost 0 bases; unmatched junction nucleotides: 5. The CDR3 is 14 amino acids. As DNA, the CDR3 is TGTGCCAGGAACGGACTAGCGGACTCCTACGAGCAGTACTTC. This translates into CARNGLADSYEQYF.

The rearrangement uses TRBV5-1 and TRBJ2-1; D unresolved. CDR3 length: 18 residues. CDR1 SGHRS and CDR2 YFSETQ come from the germline V gene. Deletions cut 1 base from V and 0 bases from J, with 17 bases between. CDR3 region: CASSLTAPGGTSYNEQFF. CDR3 coding DNA: TGCGCCAGCAGCTTGACGGCACCGGGCGGTACCTCCTACAATGAGCAGTTCTTC.

This clonotype was seen more than once but under ten times. The chain joins TRBV7-2 to TRBJ2-3; TRBD2 matches at 8 bases. The V segment lost 1 base and the J segment 7 bases; nucleotides outside the gene matches: 7. From germline, CDR1 is SGHTA and CDR2 FQGNSA. The length of the CDR3 is 15 residues. The CDR3 nucleotides are TGTGCCAGCAGCTTAGTCCGTAGCGGGACACATACGCAGTATTTT. It specifies CASSLVRSGTHTQYF.

This clonotype came up many times. The chain uses TRBV9 and TRBJ2-3, with 14 positions matching TRBD2. Germline loops: CDR1 SGDLS, CDR2 YYNGEE. Trimming removed 4 bases from V and 8 bases from J; junction bases left unmatched: 9. The length of the CDR3 is 16 residues. Here the CDR3 DNA reads TGTGCCAGCAGCCCAAGGACTAGCGGGAGGCCACGTACGCAGTATTTT. It translates to CASSPRTSGRPRTQYF.

The chain has TRBV27 and TRBJ1-2, with 7 bases aligning to TRBD1. The germline CDR1 and CDR2 sequences are MNHEY and SMNVEV (reference sequence). There are 14 residues in the CDR3. With 3 bases clipped from V and 2 bases from J, the junction kept 3 bases outside the gene matches. Written as DNA, the CDR3 is TGTGCCAGCAGTTTCAGGGGGGTAAACTATGGCTACACCTTC. Protein: CASSFRGVNYGYTF.

The table lists this clonotype with a few counts. The J gene is TRBJ2-3, the V gene TRBV28, with D possibly matching TRBD1 (6 bases). Germline V gene lookup returns CDR1 MDHEN and CDR2 SYDVKM. The CDR3 runs to 19 residues. The germline V and J ends were trimmed by 3 bases and 2 bases, with 24 bases remaining between them. CDR3 amino acids: CASSFTFEGVRLLTDTQYF. The CDR3 DNA reads as TGTGCCAGCAGTTTTACGTTTGAGGGGGTTCGTCTTCTCACAGATACGCAGTATTTT.

V gene TRBV11-2 combines with J gene TRBJ2-7; tentatively, D is TRBD2 (6 bases). CDR1 is SGHAT, CDR2 FQNNGV, per germline. Trimming left V 2 bases short and J 6 bases short, with 17 bases between. CDR3 size: 15 residues. CDR3 amino acids: CASSLRRGRGSEQYF. CDR3 DNA sequence: TGTGCCAGCAGCTTAAGGAGGGGAAGGGGTTCCGAGCAGTACTTC.

The chain carries TRBV7-2 and TRBJ2-7; possible D gene TRBD2, 6 bases. This CDR3 is built from 15 residues. V was clipped by 5 bases and J by 6 bases, with 20 bases between them. Germline V gene sequence: CDR1 SGHTA, CDR2 FQGNSA. DNA for the CDR3: TGTGCCAGCAGCCCTATTGAGCGGGCCCATCGCGAGCAGTACTTC. This codes for CASSPIERAHREQYF.

This clonotype was found a few times. The chain has TRBV14 and TRBJ2-5; the D gene is possibly TRBD2 (5 bases). The ends were cut back, 0 bases at V and 5 bases at J, with 7 bases in the middle. The CDR3 contains 13 residues. The V gene's germline CDR1 is SGHDN and CDR2 FVKESK. In DNA form, the CDR3 reads TGTGCCAGCAGCCAAGAGTTAGCGGAGACCCAGTACTTC. It is translated as CASSQELAETQYF. Supplemented by reference TRBV14 and TRBJ2-5, the full variable domain reads EAGVTQFPSHSVIEKGQTVTLRCDPISGHDNLYWYRRVMGKEIKFLLHFVKESKQDESGMPNNRFLAERTGGTYSTLKVQPAELEDSGVYFCASSQELAETQYFGPGTRLLVL.

A few counts support this clonotype. The J gene is TRBJ2-2, the V gene TRBV20-1, with D unresolved. Germline V lookup: CDR1 DFQATT, CDR2 SNEGSKA (reference sequence). Trimming shortened V by 0 bases and J by 0 bases, and 11 bases separated the two germline ends. CDR3 length: 16 residues. The CDR3 coding sequence is TGCAGTGCTAGAGATCTGAGACAAGCGAACACCGGGGAGCTGTTTTTT. It specifies CSARDLRQANTGELFF.

The chain employs TRBV5-8 and TRBJ1-2; the D gene is possibly TRBD1 (6 bases). Trimming stripped 8 bases from V and 2 bases from J, with 25 bases between. CDR1 and CDR2 from the germline V gene are SGHTS and YDEGEE. The CDR3 is 17 residues long. In DNA form, the CDR3 reads TGTGCCAGTAAAGCAGTTTTTCAAGAAAGGGGGAACTATGGCTACACCTTC. It translates to CASKAVFQERGNYGYTF.

This clonotype was counted a few times. This rearrangement joins TRBV10-3 to TRBJ2-3; no firm D call. Per the germline V gene, CDR1 is ENHRY and CDR2 is SYGVKD. Trimming cost V 8 bases and J 3 bases, with 3 bases left between them. CDR3 length equals 10 residues. CDR3 region: CAIGTDTQYF. CDR3 coding DNA: TGTGCCATCGGTACAGATACGCAGTATTTT.

The rearrangement links TRBV29-1 to TRBJ2-7; no clear D. Deletions cut 4 bases from V and 2 bases from J, with 12 bases between. The CDR3 covers 13 residues. Germline V gives CDR1 SQVTM, CDR2 ANQGSEA. CDR3 protein: CSVGLDSPYEQYF. The CDR3 nucleotides are TGCAGCGTTGGGTTAGACTCGCCCTACGAGCAGTACTTC.

This clonotype has just a few counts. CDR3 protein: CSAPKYTDTQYF. CDR3 DNA sequence: TGCAGTGCTCCCAAATACACAGATACGCAGTATTTT. V usage is TRBV20-1 and J usage is TRBJ2-3, with D uncertain. Germline V gene sequence: CDR1 DFQATT, CDR2 SNEGSKA (reference sequence). Trimming removed 5 bases from V and 2 bases from J, with 8 bases in between. CDR3 length: 12 residues.

This clonotype was seen a few times. The rearrangement uses TRBV30 and TRBJ2-7, with a tentative D call TRBD2 (6 bases). The CDR3 sequence is 13 residues long. The V gene lost 2 bases and the J gene lost 5 bases, with 13 bases spanning the gap. Germline lookup yields CDR1 GTSNPN and CDR2 SVGIG (reference sequence). The CDR3 region has the DNA TGTGCCTGGAGTATGGGGAGGAAGAACGAGCAGTACTTC. This translates into CAWSMGRKNEQYF.

This clonotype was recorded at least ten times. The chain carries TRBV10-3 and TRBJ1-1, with unresolved D. CDR1 and CDR2 (germline): ENHRY, SYGVKD. The CDR3 sequence is 11 residues long. V was shortened by 7 bases and J by 2 bases, with 5 bases between the two germline ends. The CDR3, as DNA: TGTGCCATCATGTCCAACACTGAAGCTTTCTTT. Translated: CAIMSNTEAFF.

This clonotype has a count of ten or more. The chain's CDR3 is CASRPIAGLSYNEQFF. Here the CDR3 DNA reads TGTGCCAGCAGGCCCATAGCGGGGCTATCCTACAATGAGCAGTTCTTC. The V and J genes are TRBV7-9 and TRBJ2-1; the match to TRBD2 covers 8 bases. In germline, CDR1 is SEHNR, CDR2 FQNEAQ (reference sequence). Trimming cost V 6 bases and J 1 base; bases outside gene matches: 8. The CDR3 has 16 amino acids.